The 7 T cell receptor beta chains listed next were all sequenced from one sample in a study of blood T cell repertoires in COVID-19. Assay used: immunoSEQ multiplex PCR; TCRdb lists only in-frame clones, some missing. This table has about 150,000 clones, over 75% appearing once. The sample was peripheral blood. These receptors were collected from a man between 60 and 75 years old with COVID-19, enrolled during active disease.

CDR3 bases: TGTGCCAGCAGCTTAACGACTAGCGGAGAGACCCAGTACTTC. Protein sequence: CASSLTTSGETQYF. The chain joins TRBV7-9 to TRBJ2-5; TRBD2 agrees at 9 bases. This CDR3 has 14 amino acids. V trimming: 2 bases; J trimming: 4 bases; junction bases outside the gene matches: 2. The germline CDR1 and CDR2 sequences are SEHNR and FQNEAQ (reference sequence).

The chain employs TRBV19 and TRBJ1-2; D is unclear. V was clipped by 7 bases and J by 3 bases, with 15 bases between them. In germline, CDR1 is LNHDA, CDR2 SQIVND (reference sequence). The CDR3 is made up of 14 amino acids. In DNA, the CDR3 is TGTGCCAGTACCGTGGAGGGTCCAGACTATGGCTACACCTTC. Protein: CASTVEGPDYGYTF. The full variable domain, completed using reference TRBV19 and TRBJ1-2, is DGGITQSPKYLFRKEGQNVTLSCEQNLNHDAMYWYRQDPGQGLRLIYYSQIVNDFQKGDIAEGYSVSREKKESFPLTVTSAQKNPTAFYLCASTVEGPDYGYTFGSGTRLTVV.

The chain recombines TRBV3-1 (or the pseudogene TRBV3-2) with TRBJ1-2; a weak D match, TRBD1 (6 bases). CDR3 length equals 16 residues. From germline, CDR1 is LGHDT and CDR2 YNNKEL (reference sequence). Trimming cost V 1 base and J 8 bases, with 20 bases left between them. CDR3 protein: CASSQGDRDTYRGYTF. CDR3 coding DNA: TGTGCCAGCAGCCAAGGGGACCGGGACACCTATCGGGGCTACACCTTC.

The rearrangement links TRBV6-5 to TRBJ2-5, with TRBD2 matching 11 bases. Germline V gene sequence: CDR1 MNHEY, CDR2 SVGAGI. With V trimmed by 4 bases and J by 3 bases, 1 base remained unmatched. The CDR3 length is 14 residues. CDR3 nucleotide sequence: TGTGCCAGCAGTTTGGGACTAGCGGAAGAGACCCAGTACTTC. Its translation is CASSLGLAEETQYF.

This rearrangement joins TRBV2 to TRBJ2-2, with D perhaps TRBD2 (5 bases). Trimming removed 3 bases from V and 4 bases from J, with 15 bases in between. CDR3 length: 16 residues. Looked up from germline, CDR1 is SNHLY and CDR2 is FYNNEI. CDR3 residues: CASSEEAVRGTGELFF. The CDR3 nucleotides read TGTGCCAGCAGTGAGGAGGCAGTTCGAGGCACCGGGGAGCTGTTTTTT.

This rearrangement joins TRBV2 to TRBJ2-5, with D perhaps TRBD2 (5 bases). This CDR3 is 15 amino acids long. Germline CDR1 reads SNHLY; CDR2 reads FYNNEI. V was pared by 2 bases and J by 5 bases, with 15 bases between. The CDR3 DNA follows: TGTGCCAGCAGTGAAAGTCTAGCTTTCCTCGAGACCCAGTACTTC. Translating it yields CASSESLAFLETQYF.

This clone was seen at least ten times. This chain connects TRBV2 to TRBJ2-5; D not certain. V lost 1 base and J 5 bases, leaving 8 bases between the germline ends. The germline CDR1 and CDR2 sequences are SNHLY and FYNNEI. The length of the CDR3 is 13 residues. CDR3 nucleotide sequence: TGTGCCAGCAGTGAAGGTGCGGTGGAGACCCAGTACTTC. Its protein is CASSEGAVETQYF.